This TCR beta chain derives from a study of post-analysis software for immune sequencing data. Study background: Recorded disease courses covered relapsing-remitting, secondary progressive and progressive-relapsing multiple sclerosis. Some patients had no subtype annotation.

Study outcomes and limitations: In patients, TRBV5-6, TRBV5-1 and TRBV20-1 belonged to 4 or 5 TRBV segments found more frequently than in controls. Strong co-clustering by F measure linked samples that shared a preparation batch. Among multiple sclerosis patients, normalized Chao1 diversity was significantly below that of controls.

Prepared libraries of TCR beta cDNA carried unique molecular identifiers. The yield from about 1 to 10 million T cells was roughly 500,000 cDNA molecules in total. TCRdb passed the PCR reads through MiXCR, listing each CDR3 protein once. The sample has approximately 570,000 distinct CDR3 sequences; roughly two fifths are singletons. The CDR3 runs to 21 residues. Losses at the gene ends were 5 bases for V and 2 bases for J; bases not matched to a gene: 18. Per germline, CDR1 SGHTA and CDR2 FQGTGA. This clonotype was observed a few times. What it recognizes is unknown. The rearrangement joins TRBV7-3 to TRBJ2-3; 14 bases are shared with TRBD2. The sample consisted of blood. This sequence was found in a girl under 18 with multiple sclerosis. Written as DNA, the CDR3 is TGTGCCAGCAGCAAAAGAGGACTAGCGGGGGGCCGCCAGTTTGCCACAGATACGCAGTATTTT. This gives the protein CASSKRGLAGGRQFATDTQYF.